Listed below are T cell receptor beta chains from one sample, sequenced in a study of blood T cell repertoires in COVID-19. Sequencing was performed with immunoSEQ multiplex PCR; in TCRdb, only in-frame clones are kept and a portion is missing. The sample comprises under 450,000 clones, less than 90% of which are singletons, and less than 6% rests with the top ten. The sequencing input was PBMCs or T cells enriched from blood (not recorded which). These receptors were taken from a woman aged 45-59 years who had recovered from COVID-19. CDR3s include the opening cysteine and the closing phenylalanine or tryptophan. The D gene is left open where the match is weak. Part of the rows lack a size; the others show once, few, many or a class for expanded clones.

v_call: TRBV4-1; j_call: TRBJ1-2; clone_size: once; d_call: TRBD1; cdr3_aa: CASSHGTGVGDGYTF; cdr3_nt: TGCGCCAGCAGCCACGGGACAGGGGTGGGGGATGGCTACACCTTC
v_call: TRBV3-1/TRBV3-2; j_call: TRBJ2-7; clone_size: NA; d_call: TRBD2; cdr3_aa: CASSQGGGGASYEQYF; cdr3_nt: TGTGCCAGCAGCCAAGGGGGCGGGGGGGCCTCCTACGAGCAGTACTTC
v_call: TRBV5-6; j_call: TRBJ1-1; clone_size: NA; d_call: TRBD1; cdr3_aa: CASSPRTGTVMNTEAFF; cdr3_nt: TGTGCCAGCAGCCCGAGGACAGGAACGGTCATGAACACTGAAGCTTTCTTT
v_call: TRBV7-9; j_call: TRBJ2-7; clone_size: NA; d_call: TRBD1; cdr3_aa: CASSNSDRGAYEQYF; cdr3_nt: TGTGCCAGCAGCAATTCGGACAGGGGAGCCTACGAGCAGTACTTC
v_call: TRBV5-1; j_call: TRBJ1-4; clone_size: once; d_call: TRBD1; cdr3_aa: CASSWGQGLANEKLFF; cdr3_nt: TGCGCCAGCAGCTGGGGACAGGGTTTAGCTAATGAAAAACTGTTTTTT
v_call: TRBV6-5; j_call: TRBJ2-7; clone_size: once; d_call: TRBD2; cdr3_aa: CASSLAGDTSYEQYF; cdr3_nt: TGTGCCAGCAGTCTAGCGGGAGATACCTCCTACGAGCAGTACTTC
v_call: TRBV12-3/TRBV12-4; j_call: TRBJ2-7; clone_size: NA; d_call: NA; cdr3_aa: CASSRPGYEQYF; cdr3_nt: TGTGCCAGCAGTCGGCCGGGCTACGAGCAGTACTTC
v_call: TRBV6-5; j_call: TRBJ2-1; clone_size: few; d_call: NA; cdr3_aa: CASSFSRGGEQFF; cdr3_nt: TGTGCCAGCAGTTTCAGCAGGGGTGGGGAGCAGTTCTTC
v_call: TRBV10-3; j_call: TRBJ1-1; clone_size: NA; d_call: NA; cdr3_aa: CATGLWDTEAFF; cdr3_nt: TGTGCCACGGGACTGTGGGACACTGAAGCTTTCTTT
v_call: TRBV3-1/TRBV3-2; j_call: TRBJ1-1; clone_size: NA; d_call: NA; cdr3_aa: CASSEQGPNTEAFF; cdr3_nt: TGTGCCAGCAGTGAACAGGGCCCGAACACTGAAGCTTTCTTT
v_call: TRBV7-2; j_call: TRBJ1-5; clone_size: NA; d_call: NA; cdr3_aa: CASSLGGAPNQPQHF; cdr3_nt: TGTGCCAGCAGCTTGGGGGGGGCCCCGAATCAGCCCCAGCATTTT
v_call: TRBV19; j_call: TRBJ1-6; clone_size: once; d_call: TRBD1; cdr3_aa: CASSGQGIIGSYNSPLHF; cdr3_nt: TGTGCCAGTAGTGGACAGGGTATTATCGGGTCCTATAATTCACCCCTCCACTTT
v_call: TRBV6-5; j_call: TRBJ2-1; clone_size: NA; d_call: NA; cdr3_aa: CASGLGSGSYEQFF; cdr3_nt: TGTGCCAGCGGGCTGGGGTCAGGGTCTTATGAGCAGTTCTTC
v_call: TRBV18; j_call: TRBJ2-3; clone_size: NA; d_call: TRBD1; cdr3_aa: CASSPLVQGVSQVDTQYF; cdr3_nt: TGTGCCAGCTCACCACTCGTTCAGGGGGTTTCCCAGGTAGATACGCAGTATTTT
v_call: TRBV27; j_call: TRBJ2-7; clone_size: NA; d_call: NA; cdr3_aa: CASSLGQGNYEQYF; cdr3_nt: TGTGCCAGCAGTTTGGGCCAGGGTAACTACGAGCAGTACTTC
v_call: TRBV30; j_call: TRBJ2-7; clone_size: NA; d_call: TRBD2; cdr3_aa: CAWSVQWTSGSQQYF; cdr3_nt: TGTGCCTGGAGTGTACAATGGACTAGCGGGAGCCAGCAGTACTTC
v_call: TRBV7-2; j_call: TRBJ1-6; clone_size: NA; d_call: NA; cdr3_aa: CASSLVPGGGNSPLHF; cdr3_nt: TGTGCCAGCAGCTTAGTCCCGGGAGGAGGTAATTCACCCCTCCACTTT
v_call: TRBV6-5; j_call: TRBJ1-5; clone_size: once; d_call: NA; cdr3_aa: CASSPNSNQPQHF; cdr3_nt: TGTGCCAGCAGCCCCAATAGCAATCAGCCCCAGCATTTT
v_call: TRBV6-1; j_call: TRBJ2-5; clone_size: NA; d_call: NA; cdr3_aa: CASSEWAGRETQYF; cdr3_nt: TGTGCCAGCAGTGAATGGGCAGGGAGGGAGACCCAGTACTTC
v_call: TRBV5-4; j_call: TRBJ2-1; clone_size: NA; d_call: NA; cdr3_aa: CASSHDELAQFF; cdr3_nt: TGTGCCAGCAGCCACGACGAGCTAGCACAGTTCTTC
v_call: TRBV21-1; j_call: TRBJ2-2; clone_size: NA; d_call: NA; cdr3_aa: CASSKVASGSLDTGELFF; cdr3_nt: NA
v_call: TRBV5-1; j_call: TRBJ2-2; clone_size: NA; d_call: NA; cdr3_aa: CASSLRLPPSNTGELFF; cdr3_nt: TGCGCCAGCAGCCTGAGACTGCCCCCTAGCAACACCGGGGAGCTGTTTTTT
v_call: TRBV29-1; j_call: TRBJ2-7; clone_size: NA; d_call: NA; cdr3_aa: CSVVGNSYEQYF; cdr3_nt: TGCAGCGTTGTCGGTAACTCCTACGAGCAGTACTTC
v_call: TRBV14; j_call: TRBJ1-1; clone_size: NA; d_call: NA; cdr3_aa: CASSQDRSGVLGAFF; cdr3_nt: TGTGCCAGCAGCCAAGATAGGTCAGGGGTCCTTGGAGCTTTCTTT
v_call: TRBV9; j_call: TRBJ2-5; clone_size: NA; d_call: NA; cdr3_aa: CASSGPEETQYF; cdr3_nt: TGTGCCAGCAGCGGACCGGAGGAGACCCAGTACTTC
v_call: TRBV7-8; j_call: TRBJ2-1; clone_size: NA; d_call: TRBD2; cdr3_aa: CASSFFGTRDNEQFF; cdr3_nt: TGTGCCAGCAGCTTTTTTGGGACTAGGGATAATGAGCAGTTCTTC
v_call: TRBV28; j_call: TRBJ1-1; clone_size: NA; d_call: NA; cdr3_aa: CASRFLGRGMNTEAFF; cdr3_nt: TGTGCCAGCAGGTTCCTTGGACGGGGAATGAACACTGAAGCTTTCTTT
v_call: TRBV30; j_call: TRBJ2-7; clone_size: NA; d_call: NA; cdr3_aa: CAWRGGQLASYEQYF; cdr3_nt: TGTGCCTGGAGAGGAGGGCAGCTGGCCTCCTACGAGCAGTACTTC
v_call: TRBV19; j_call: TRBJ2-2; clone_size: NA; d_call: NA; cdr3_aa: CASIRENTGELFF; cdr3_nt: TGTGCCAGTATTCGGGAGAACACCGGGGAGCTGTTTTTT